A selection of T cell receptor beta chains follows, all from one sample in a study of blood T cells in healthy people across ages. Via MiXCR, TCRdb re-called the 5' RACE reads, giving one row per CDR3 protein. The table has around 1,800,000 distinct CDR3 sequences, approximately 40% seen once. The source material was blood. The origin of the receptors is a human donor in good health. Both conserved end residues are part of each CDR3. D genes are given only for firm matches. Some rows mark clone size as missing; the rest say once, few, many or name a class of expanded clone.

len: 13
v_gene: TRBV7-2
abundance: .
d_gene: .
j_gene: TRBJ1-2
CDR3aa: CASSRRPTYGYTF
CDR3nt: TGTGCCAGCAGCCGTCGACCCACCTATGGCTACACCTTC

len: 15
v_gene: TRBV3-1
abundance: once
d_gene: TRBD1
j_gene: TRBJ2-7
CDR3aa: CASRFRDSLTYEQYF
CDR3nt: TGCGCCAGCAGATTCCGGGACAGCCTTACCTACGAGCAGTACTTC

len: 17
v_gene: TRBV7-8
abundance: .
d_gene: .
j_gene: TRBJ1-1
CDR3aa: CASSFGGYGLANTGAFF
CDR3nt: TGTGCCAGCAGCTTTGGGGGATATGGTCTCGCGAACACTGGAGCTTTCTTT

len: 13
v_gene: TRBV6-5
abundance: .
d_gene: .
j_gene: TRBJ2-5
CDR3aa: CASGDGYQETQYF
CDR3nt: TGTGCCAGCGGCGACGGCTACCAAGAGACCCAGTACTTC

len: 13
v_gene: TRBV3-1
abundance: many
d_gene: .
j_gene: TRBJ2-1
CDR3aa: CASSQVSYNEQFF
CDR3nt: TGCGCCAGCAGCCAAGTATCTTACAATGAGCAGTTCTTC

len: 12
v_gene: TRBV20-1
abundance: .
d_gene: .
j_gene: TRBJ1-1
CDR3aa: CSLLRGMTEAFF
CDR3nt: TGCAGCTTACTTAGGGGTATGACTGAAGCTTTCTTT

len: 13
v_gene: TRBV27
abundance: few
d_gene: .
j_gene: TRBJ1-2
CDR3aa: CASREGPYYGYTF
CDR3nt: TGTGCCAGCAGGGAGGGGCCGTACTATGGCTACACCTTC

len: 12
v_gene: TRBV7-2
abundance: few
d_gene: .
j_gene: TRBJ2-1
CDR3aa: CASSLGGEEQFF
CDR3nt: TGTGCCAGCAGCTTAGGAGGGGAGGAGCAGTTCTTC

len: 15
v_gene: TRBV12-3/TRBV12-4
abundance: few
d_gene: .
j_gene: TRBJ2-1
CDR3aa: CASSLSRGLASEQFF
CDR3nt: TGTGCCAGCAGTTTAAGTAGGGGGCTAGCGAGTGAGCAGTTCTTC

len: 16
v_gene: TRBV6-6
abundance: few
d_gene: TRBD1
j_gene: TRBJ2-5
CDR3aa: CASSYPDRASGETQYF
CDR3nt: TGTGCCAGCAGTTACCCCGACAGGGCCTCTGGAGAGACCCAGTACTTC

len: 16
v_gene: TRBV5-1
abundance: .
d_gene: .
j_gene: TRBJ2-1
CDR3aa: CASSEFGGRYNNEQFF
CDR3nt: TGCGCCAGCAGCGAATTCGGGGGGCGCTATAACAATGAGCAGTTCTTC

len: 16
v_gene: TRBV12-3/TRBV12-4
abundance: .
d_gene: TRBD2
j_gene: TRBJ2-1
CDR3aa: CASSKGRGGSYNEQFF
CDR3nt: TGTGCCAGCAGTAAGGGGCGGGGGGGCTCCTACAATGAGCAGTTCTTC

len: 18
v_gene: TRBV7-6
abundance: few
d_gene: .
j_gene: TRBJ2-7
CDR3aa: CASSLGPTALHQPYEQYF
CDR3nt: TGTGCCAGCAGCTTAGGGCCTACGGCCTTGCATCAACCCTACGAGCAGTACTTC

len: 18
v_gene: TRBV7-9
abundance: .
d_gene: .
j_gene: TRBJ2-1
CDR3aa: CASSSQRTDRGDYNEQFF
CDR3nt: TGTGCCAGCAGCTCTCAACGAACCGACAGAGGGGATTACAATGAGCAGTTCTTC

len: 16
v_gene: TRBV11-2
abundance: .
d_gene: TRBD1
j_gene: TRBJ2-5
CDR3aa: CASSPWTGGPLWEQYF
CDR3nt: TGTGCCAGCAGCCCGTGGACAGGGGGCCCCCTGTGGGAGCAGTACTTC

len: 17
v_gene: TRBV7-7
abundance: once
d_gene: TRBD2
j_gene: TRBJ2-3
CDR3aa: CASSSGLAGGPTDTQYF
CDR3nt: TGTGCTAGCAGCTCGGGACTAGCGGGGGGCCCCACAGATACGCAGTATTTT

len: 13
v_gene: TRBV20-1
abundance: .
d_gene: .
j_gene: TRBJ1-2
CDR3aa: CSAHGGEGYGYTF
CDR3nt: TGCAGTGCCCACGGGGGGGAGGGGTATGGCTACACCTTC

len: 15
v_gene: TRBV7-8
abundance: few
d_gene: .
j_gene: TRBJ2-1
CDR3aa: CASSLGPRGDNEQFF
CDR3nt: TGTGCCAGCAGCTTGGGACCACGAGGGGACAATGAGCAGTTCTTC

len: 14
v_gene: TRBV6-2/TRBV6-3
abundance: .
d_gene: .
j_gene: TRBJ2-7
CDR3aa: CASGDGGRPDEQYF
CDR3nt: TGTGCCAGCGGTGACGGGGGGCGACCTGACGAGCAGTACTTC

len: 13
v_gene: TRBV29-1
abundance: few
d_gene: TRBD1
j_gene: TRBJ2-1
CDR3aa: CSVALTGANEQFF
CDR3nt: TGCAGCGTTGCCTTGACAGGGGCCAATGAGCAGTTCTTC

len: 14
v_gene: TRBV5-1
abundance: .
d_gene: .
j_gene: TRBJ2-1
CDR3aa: CASSLDLGWNEQFF
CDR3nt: TGTGCCAGCAGCTTGGACCTGGGCTGGAATGAGCAGTTCTTC

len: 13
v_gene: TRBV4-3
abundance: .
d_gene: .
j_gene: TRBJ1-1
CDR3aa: CASGEVGNTEAFF
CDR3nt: TGCGCCAGCGGGGAGGTGGGGAACACTGAAGCTTTCTTT

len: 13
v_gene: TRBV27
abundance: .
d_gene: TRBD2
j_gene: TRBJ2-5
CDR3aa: CASSRLAAETQYF
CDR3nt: TGTGCCAGCAGTAGACTAGCGGCAGAGACCCAGTACTTC

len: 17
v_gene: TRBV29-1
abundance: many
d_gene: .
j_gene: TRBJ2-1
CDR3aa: CSVWGMFTIGPYNEQFF
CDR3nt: TGCAGCGTGTGGGGGATGTTCACGATTGGGCCCTACAATGAGCAGTTCTTC

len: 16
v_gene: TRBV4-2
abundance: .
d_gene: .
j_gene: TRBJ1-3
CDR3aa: CASSQEAGGNGNTIYF
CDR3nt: TGTGCCAGCAGCCAAGAGGCTGGGGGTAATGGAAACACCATATATTTT

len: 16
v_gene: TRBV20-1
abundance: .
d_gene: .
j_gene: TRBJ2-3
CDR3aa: CSGLFWGAVSTDTQYF
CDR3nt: TGCAGTGGCTTGTTTTGGGGGGCCGTAAGCACAGATACGCAGTATTTT

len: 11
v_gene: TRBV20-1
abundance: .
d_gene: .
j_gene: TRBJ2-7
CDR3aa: CSSGPSYEQYF
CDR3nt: TGCAGTTCCGGGCCTTCCTACGAGCAGTACTTC

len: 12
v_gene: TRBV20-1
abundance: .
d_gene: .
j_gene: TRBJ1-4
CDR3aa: CSASSPGRGLFF
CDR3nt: TGCAGTGCTAGCTCCCCTGGGAGGGGCCTGTTTTTT

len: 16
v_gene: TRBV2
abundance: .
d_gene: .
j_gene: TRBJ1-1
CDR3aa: CASSEAAPAMNTEAFF
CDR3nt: TGTGCCAGCAGTGAGGCCGCGCCCGCGATGAACACTGAAGCTTTCTTT

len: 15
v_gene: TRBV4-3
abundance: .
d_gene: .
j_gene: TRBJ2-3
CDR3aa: CASSSDSGAPDTQYF
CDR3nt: TGCGCCAGCAGCTCCGATTCAGGAGCGCCAGATACGCAGTATTTT

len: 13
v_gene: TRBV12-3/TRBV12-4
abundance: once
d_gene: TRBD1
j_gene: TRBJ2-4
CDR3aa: CASSSDRGFKQYF
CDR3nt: TGTGCCAGCTCCTCGGACAGGGGATTTAAGCAGTACTTC

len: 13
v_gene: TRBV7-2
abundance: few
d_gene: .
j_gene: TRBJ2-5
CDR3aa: CASSFGLLEAQYF
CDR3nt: TGTGCCAGCAGTTTCGGCCTCCTGGAGGCCCAGTACTTC

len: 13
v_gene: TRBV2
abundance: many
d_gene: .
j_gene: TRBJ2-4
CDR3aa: CASSYLAKNIQYF
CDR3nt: TGTGCCAGCAGTTATCTAGCCAAAAACATTCAGTACTTC

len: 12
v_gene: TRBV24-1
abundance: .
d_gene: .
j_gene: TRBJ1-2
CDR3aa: CATSSGNYGYTF
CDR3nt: TGTGCCACCAGCAGCGGGAACTATGGCTACACCTTC

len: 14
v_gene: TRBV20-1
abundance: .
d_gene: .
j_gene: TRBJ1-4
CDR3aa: CSAFPGGGNEKLFF
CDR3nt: TGCAGTGCTTTCCCGGGGGGCGGTAATGAAAAACTGTTTTTT

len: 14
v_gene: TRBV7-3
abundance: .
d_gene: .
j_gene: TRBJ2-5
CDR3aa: CASSQPPHQETQYF
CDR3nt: TGTGCCAGCAGCCAACCCCCCCACCAAGAGACCCAGTACTTC

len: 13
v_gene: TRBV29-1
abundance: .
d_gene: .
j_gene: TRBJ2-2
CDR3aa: CIVGQTNTGELFF
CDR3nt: TGCATTGTAGGACAGACGAACACCGGGGAGCTGTTTTTT

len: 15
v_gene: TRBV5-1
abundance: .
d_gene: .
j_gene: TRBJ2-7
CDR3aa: CASSSLQGLGGEQYF
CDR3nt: TGCGCCAGCAGCTCCTTACAGGGATTGGGCGGCGAGCAGTACTTC

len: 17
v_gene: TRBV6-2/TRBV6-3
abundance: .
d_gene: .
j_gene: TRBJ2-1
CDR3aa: CASSYSLGTIQADEQFF
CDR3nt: TGTGCCAGCAGTTACTCACTAGGGACCATCCAGGCAGATGAGCAGTTCTTC

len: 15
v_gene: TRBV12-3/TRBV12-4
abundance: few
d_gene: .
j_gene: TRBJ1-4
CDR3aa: CASADPGLGGEKLFF
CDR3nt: TGTGCCAGCGCAGATCCGGGACTGGGCGGTGAAAAACTGTTTTTT

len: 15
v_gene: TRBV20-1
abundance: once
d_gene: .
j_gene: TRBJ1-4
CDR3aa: CSAREGTATNEKLFF
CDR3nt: TGCAGTGCTAGAGAAGGCACAGCAACTAATGAAAAACTGTTTTTT

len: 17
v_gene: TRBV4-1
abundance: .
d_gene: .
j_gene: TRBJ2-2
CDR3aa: CASGPTGSERNTGELFF
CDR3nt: TGCGCCAGCGGCCCCACAGGGTCGGAGAGGAACACCGGGGAGCTGTTTTTT

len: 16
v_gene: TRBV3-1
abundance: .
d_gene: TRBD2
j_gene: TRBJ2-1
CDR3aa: CASSQVKRGRYNEQFF
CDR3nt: TGTGCCAGCAGCCAAGTGAAGCGGGGGAGGTACAATGAGCAGTTCTTC

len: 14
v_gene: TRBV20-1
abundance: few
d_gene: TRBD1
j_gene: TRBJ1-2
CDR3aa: CSAGTGAPSYGYTF
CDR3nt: TGCAGTGCGGGCACAGGGGCGCCATCCTATGGCTACACCTTC

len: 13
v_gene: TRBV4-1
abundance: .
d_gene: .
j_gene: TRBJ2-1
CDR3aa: CAGRGTSYNEQFF
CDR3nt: TGCGCCGGCAGAGGGACATCCTACAATGAGCAGTTCTTC